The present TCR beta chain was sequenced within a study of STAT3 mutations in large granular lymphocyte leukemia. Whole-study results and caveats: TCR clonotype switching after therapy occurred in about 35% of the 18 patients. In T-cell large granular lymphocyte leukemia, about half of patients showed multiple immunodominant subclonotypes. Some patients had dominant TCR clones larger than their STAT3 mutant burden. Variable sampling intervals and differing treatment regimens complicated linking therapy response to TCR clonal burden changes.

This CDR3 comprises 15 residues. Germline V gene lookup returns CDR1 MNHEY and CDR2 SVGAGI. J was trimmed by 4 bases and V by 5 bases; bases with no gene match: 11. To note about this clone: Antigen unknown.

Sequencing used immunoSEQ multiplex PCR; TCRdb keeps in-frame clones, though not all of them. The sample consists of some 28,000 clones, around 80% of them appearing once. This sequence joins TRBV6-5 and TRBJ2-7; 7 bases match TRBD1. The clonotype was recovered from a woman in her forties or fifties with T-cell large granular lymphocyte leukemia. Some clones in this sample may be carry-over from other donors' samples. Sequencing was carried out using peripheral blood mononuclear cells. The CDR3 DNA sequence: TGTGCCAGCAGTCCACAGGGGATCAAGGATTACGAGCAGTACTTC. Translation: CASSPQGIKDYEQYF.